This T cell receptor (beta chain) was sequenced in a study of patients and donors after allogeneic stem cell transplantation. Trimming removed 7 bases at V and 5 bases at J, with 15 bases between. Germline V gives CDR1 SQVTM, CDR2 ANQGSEA. The length of the CDR3 is 13 residues. This clonotype appeared a few times. A much larger clone lies one base from this, so it may be a read error. TCRdb used MiXCR to reprocess the RT-PCR reads, holding one entry per CDR3 protein. Of 30,000 to 35,000 distinct CDR3 sequences in the sample, approximately 6.3% were seen once. The sample taken for sequencing was blood, either unsorted or a sorted T cell fraction (not recorded which). V gene TRBV29-1 combines with J gene TRBJ2-1; no clear D gene. The clonotype was recovered from a human donor who was either an allogeneic HSCT recipient or a stem cell or donor lymphocyte infusion donor (not recorded which). It is not recorded whose cells these are; they may come from a transplant donor. The CDR3 here is CSAQGSAHNEQFF. The CDR3 bases are TGCAGCGCCCAAGGCAGTGCCCACAATGAGCAGTTCTTC.